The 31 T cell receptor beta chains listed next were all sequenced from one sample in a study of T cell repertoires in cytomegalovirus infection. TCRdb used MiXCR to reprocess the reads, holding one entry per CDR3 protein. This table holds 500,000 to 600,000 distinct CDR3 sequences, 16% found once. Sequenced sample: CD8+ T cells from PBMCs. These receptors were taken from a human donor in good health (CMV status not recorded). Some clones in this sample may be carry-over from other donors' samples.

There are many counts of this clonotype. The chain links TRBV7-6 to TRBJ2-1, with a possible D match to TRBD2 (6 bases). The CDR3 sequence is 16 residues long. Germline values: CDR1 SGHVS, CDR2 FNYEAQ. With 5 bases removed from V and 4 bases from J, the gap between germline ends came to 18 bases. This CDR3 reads CASSPAWDSTYNEQFF. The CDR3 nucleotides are TGTGCCAGCAGCCCAGCCTGGGACTCCACTTACAATGAGCAGTTCTTC.

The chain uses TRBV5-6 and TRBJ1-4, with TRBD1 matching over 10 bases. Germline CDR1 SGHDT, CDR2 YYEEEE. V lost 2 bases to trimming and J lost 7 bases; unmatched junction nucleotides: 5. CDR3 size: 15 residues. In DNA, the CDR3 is TGTGCCAGCAGCTTTGGGACAGGGGCGGGTGAAAAACTGTTTTTT. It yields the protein CASSFGTGAGEKLFF.

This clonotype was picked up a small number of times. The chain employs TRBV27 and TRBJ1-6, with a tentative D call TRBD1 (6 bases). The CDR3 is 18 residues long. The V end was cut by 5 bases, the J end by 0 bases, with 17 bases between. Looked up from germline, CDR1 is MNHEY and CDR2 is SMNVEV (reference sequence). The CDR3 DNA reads TGTGCCAGCAGTGCGCTAGGACAGACGAGCTCCTATAATTCACCCCTCCACTTT. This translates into CASSALGQTSSYNSPLHF.

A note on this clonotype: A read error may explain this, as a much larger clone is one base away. The CDR3 loop reads CASSPRGTANTVAFF. CDR3 nucleotides: TGTGCCAGCAGTCCCCGTGGGACGGCGAACACTGTAGCTTTCTTT. The chain couples TRBV6-5 to TRBJ1-1, with D perhaps matching TRBD1 (5 bases). This CDR3 is built from 15 residues. From germline, CDR1 is MNHEY and CDR2 SVGAGI.

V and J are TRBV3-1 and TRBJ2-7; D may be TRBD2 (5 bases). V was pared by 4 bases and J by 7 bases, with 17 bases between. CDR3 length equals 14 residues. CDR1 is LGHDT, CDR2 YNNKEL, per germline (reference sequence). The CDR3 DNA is TGTGCCAGCAGCCCTAATCATTGGGGAGAAGAGCAGTACTTC. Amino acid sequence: CASSPNHWGEEQYF.

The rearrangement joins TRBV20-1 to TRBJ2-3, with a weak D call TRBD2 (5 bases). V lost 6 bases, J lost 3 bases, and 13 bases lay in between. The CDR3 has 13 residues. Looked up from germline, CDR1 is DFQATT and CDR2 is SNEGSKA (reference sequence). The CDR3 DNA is TGCAGTGCAGTGGCGGTAGCGACAGATACGCAGTATTTT. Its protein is CSAVAVATDTQYF.

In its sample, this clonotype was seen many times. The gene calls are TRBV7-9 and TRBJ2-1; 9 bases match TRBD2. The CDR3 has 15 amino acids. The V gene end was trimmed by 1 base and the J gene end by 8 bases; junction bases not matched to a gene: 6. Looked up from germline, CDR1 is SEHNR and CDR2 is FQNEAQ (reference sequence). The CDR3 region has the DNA TGTGCCAGCAGCTTAGTTCTAGCGGGGATCGATGAGCAGTTCTTC. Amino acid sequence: CASSLVLAGIDEQFF.

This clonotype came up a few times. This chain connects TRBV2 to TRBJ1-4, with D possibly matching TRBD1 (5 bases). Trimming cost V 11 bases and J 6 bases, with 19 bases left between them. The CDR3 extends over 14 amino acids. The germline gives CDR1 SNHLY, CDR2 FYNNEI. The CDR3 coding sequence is TGTGCCGGCCGAACCGGGACCCTCTATGAAAAACTGTTTTTT. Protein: CAGRTGTLYEKLFF. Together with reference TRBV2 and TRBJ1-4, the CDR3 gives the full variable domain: EPEVTQTPSHQVTQMGQEVILRCVPISNHLYFYWYRQILGQKVEFLVSFYNNEISEKSEIFDDQFSVERPDGSNFTLKIRSTKLEDSAMYFCAGRTGTLYEKLFFGSGTQLSVL.

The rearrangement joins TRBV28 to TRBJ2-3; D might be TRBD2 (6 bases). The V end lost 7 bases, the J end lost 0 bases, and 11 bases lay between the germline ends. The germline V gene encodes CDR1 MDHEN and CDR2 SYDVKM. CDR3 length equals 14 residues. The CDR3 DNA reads TGTGCCAGCACACGGAGGGGAAGCACAGATACGCAGTATTTT. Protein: CASTRRGSTDTQYF.

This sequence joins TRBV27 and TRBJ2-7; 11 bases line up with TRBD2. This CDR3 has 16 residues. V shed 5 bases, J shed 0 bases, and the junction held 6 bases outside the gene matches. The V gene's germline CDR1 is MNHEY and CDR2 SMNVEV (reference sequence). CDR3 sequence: CASSVRLAGFSYEQYF. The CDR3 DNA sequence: TGTGCCAGCAGTGTAAGACTAGCGGGATTCTCCTACGAGCAGTACTTC.

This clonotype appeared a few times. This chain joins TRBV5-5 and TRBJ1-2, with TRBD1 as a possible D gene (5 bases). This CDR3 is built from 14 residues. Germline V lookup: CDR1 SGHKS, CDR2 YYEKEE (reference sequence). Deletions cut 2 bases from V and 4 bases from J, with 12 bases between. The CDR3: CASSFKPGTYGYTF. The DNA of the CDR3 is TGTGCCAGCAGCTTTAAGCCAGGGACCTATGGCTACACCTTC.

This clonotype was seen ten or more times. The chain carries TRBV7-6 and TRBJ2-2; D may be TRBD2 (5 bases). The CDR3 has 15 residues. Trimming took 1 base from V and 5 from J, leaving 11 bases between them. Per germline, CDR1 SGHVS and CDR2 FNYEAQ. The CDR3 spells CASSLVRGRTGELFF. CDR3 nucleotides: TGTGCCAGCAGCTTAGTCCGGGGTCGGACCGGGGAGCTGTTTTTT.

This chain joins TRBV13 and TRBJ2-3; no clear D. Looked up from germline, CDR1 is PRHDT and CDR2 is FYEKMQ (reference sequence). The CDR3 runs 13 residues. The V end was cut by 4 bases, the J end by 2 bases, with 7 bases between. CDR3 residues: CASSSLHTDTQYF. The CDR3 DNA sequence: TGTGCCAGCAGCTCACTCCACACAGATACGCAGTATTTT.

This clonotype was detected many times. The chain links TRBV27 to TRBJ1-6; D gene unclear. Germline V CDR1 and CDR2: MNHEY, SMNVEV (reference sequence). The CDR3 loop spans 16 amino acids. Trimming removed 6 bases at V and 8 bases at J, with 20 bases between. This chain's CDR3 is CASRNIGVGSDSPLHF. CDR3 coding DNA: TGTGCCAGCAGGAACATTGGCGTGGGATCAGATTCACCCCTCCACTTT.

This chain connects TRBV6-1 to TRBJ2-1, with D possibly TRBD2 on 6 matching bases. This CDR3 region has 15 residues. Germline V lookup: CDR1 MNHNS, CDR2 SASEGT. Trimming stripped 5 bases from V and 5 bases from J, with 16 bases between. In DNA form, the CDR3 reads TGTGCCAGCAGTCGCCGCGGGGTAAACCACAATGAGCAGTTCTTC. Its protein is CASSRRGVNHNEQFF.

Written as DNA, the CDR3 is TGCGCCAGCAGCACCGGGGGGAGGCTTGAAGCTTTCTTT. This sequence encodes CASSTGGRLEAFF. V and J are TRBV4-1 and TRBJ1-1; D is perhaps TRBD1 (5 bases). In germline, CDR1 is MGHRA, CDR2 YSYEKL. V dropped 5 bases and J dropped 7 bases, with 14 bases sitting between them. The CDR3 is 13 residues long.

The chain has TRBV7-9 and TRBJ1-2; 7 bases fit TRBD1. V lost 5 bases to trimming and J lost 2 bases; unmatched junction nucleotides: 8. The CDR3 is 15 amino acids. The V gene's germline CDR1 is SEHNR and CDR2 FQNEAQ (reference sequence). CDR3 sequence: CASSQVRGQNYGYTF. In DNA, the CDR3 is TGTGCCAGCAGCCAAGTCAGGGGACAGAACTATGGCTACACCTTC.

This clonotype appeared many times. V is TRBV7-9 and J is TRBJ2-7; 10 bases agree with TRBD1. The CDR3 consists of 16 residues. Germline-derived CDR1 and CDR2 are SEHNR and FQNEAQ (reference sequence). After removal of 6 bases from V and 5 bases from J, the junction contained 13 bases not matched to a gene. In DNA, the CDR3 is TGTGCCAGCAGAGAAACGCCCGGGACAGGGGAGAACGAGCAGTACTTC. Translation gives CASRETPGTGENEQYF.

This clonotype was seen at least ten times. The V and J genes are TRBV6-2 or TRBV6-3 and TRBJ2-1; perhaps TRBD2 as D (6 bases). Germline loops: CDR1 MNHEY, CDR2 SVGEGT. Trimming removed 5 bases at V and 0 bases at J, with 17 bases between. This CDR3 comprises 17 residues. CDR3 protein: CASSQLGGASSYNEQFF. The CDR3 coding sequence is TGTGCCAGCAGTCAACTCGGAGGGGCCAGCTCCTACAATGAGCAGTTCTTC.

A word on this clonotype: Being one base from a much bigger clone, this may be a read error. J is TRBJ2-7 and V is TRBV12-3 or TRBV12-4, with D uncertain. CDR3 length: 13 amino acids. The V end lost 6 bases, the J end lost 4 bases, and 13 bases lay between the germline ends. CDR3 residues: CASSPNHRYEQYF. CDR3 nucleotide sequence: TGTGCCAGCAGCCCGAACCACAGATACGAGCAGTACTTC.

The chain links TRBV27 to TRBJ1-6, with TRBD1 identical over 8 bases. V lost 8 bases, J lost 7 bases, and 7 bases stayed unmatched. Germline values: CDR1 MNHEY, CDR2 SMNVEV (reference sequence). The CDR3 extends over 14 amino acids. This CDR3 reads CASQQWDRNSPLHF. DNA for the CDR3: TGTGCCAGCCAGCAATGGGACAGGAATTCACCCCTCCACTTT.

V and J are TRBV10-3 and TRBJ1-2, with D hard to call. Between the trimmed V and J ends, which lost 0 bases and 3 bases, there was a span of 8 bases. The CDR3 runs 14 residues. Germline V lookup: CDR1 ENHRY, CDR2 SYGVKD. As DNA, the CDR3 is TGTGCCATCAGTGAGTCGGCCAGATACTATGGCTACACCTTC. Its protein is CAISESARYYGYTF.

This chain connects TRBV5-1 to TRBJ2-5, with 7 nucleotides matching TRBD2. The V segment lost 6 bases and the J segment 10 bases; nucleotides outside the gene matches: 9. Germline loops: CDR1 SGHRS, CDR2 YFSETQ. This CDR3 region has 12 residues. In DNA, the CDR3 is TGCGCCAGCATGGGGACTAACGGAGACCAGTACTTC. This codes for CASMGTNGDQYF.

The CDR3 region has the DNA TGTGCCAGCAGCGTCCGGGTCACCGGAAACACCATATATTTT. Translation: CASSVRVTGNTIYF. This sequence joins TRBV9 and TRBJ1-3; no definite D call. The germline V gene has CDR1 SGDLS and CDR2 YYNGEE. V was trimmed by 2 bases and J by 4 bases, leaving 10 bases between them. This CDR3 has 14 amino acids. Variable domain in full (rest from reference TRBV9 and TRBJ1-3): DSGVTQTPKHLITATGQRVTLRCSPRSGDLSVYWYQQSLDQGLQFLIQYYNGEERAKGNILERFSAQQFPDLHSELNLSSLELGDSALYFCASSVRVTGNTIYFGEGSWLTVV.

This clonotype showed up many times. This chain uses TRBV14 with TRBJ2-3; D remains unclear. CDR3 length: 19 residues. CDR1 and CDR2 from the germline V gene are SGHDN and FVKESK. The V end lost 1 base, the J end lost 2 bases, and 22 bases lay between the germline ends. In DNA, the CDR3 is TGTGCCAGCAGCCAAGCTCCCAGCAGGCGATCCCACTACACAGATACGCAGTATTTT. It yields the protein CASSQAPSRRSHYTDTQYF. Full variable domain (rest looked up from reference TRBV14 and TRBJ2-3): EAGVTQFPSHSVIEKGQTVTLRCDPISGHDNLYWYRRVMGKEIKFLLHFVKESKQDESGMPNNRFLAERTGGTYSTLKVQPAELEDSGVYFCASSQAPSRRSHYTDTQYFGPGTRLTVL.

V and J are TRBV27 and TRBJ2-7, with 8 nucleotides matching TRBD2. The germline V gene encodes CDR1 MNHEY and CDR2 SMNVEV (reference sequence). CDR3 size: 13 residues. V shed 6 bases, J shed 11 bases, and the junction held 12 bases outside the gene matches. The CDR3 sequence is CASSSSGMREEYF. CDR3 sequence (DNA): TGTGCCAGCAGCTCCTCCGGGATGCGGGAGGAGTACTTC.

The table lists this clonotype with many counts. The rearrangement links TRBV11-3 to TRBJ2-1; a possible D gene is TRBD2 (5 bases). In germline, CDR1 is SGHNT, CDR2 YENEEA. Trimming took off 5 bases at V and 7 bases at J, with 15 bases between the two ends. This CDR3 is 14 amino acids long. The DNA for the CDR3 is TGTGCCAGCAGCCCCGACCCACTAGGGAATGAGCAGTTCTTC. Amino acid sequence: CASSPDPLGNEQFF. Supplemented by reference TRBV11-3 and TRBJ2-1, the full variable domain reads EAGVVQSPRYKIIEKKQPVAFWCNPISGHNTLYWYLQNLGQGPELLIRYENEEAVDDSQLPKDRFSAERLKGVDSTLKIQPAELGDSAVYLCASSPDPLGNEQFFGPGTRLTVL.

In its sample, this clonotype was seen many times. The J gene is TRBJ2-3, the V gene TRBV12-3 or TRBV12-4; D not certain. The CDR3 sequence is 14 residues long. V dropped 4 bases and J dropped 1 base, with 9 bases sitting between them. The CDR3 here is CASSSGPGTDTQYF. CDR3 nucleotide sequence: TGTGCCAGCAGTTCGGGCCCTGGCACAGATACGCAGTATTTT.

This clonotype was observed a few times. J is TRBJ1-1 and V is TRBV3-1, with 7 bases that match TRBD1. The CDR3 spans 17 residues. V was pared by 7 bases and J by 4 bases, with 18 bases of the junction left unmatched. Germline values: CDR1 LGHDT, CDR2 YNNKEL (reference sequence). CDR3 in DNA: TGTGCCAGCACTCCAAAACAGGGGCACAGGTGGGCCACTGAAGCTTTCTTT. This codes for CASTPKQGHRWATEAFF.

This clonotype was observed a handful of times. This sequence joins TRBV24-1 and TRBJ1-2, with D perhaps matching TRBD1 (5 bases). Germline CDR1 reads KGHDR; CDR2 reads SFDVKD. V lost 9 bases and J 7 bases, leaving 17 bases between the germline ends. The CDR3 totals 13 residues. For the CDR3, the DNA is TGTGCCACCTCGGCGGGGGGGACGCGTGGCTACACCTTC. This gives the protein CATSAGGTRGYTF.

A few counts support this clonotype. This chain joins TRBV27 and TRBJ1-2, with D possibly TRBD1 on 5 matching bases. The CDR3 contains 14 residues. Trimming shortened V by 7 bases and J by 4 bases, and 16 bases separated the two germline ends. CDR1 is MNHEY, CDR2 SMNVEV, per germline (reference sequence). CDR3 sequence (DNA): TGTGCCAGCAAACCCGGGGGACCCAGCTATGGCTACACCTTC. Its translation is CASKPGGPSYGYTF.